The clone carrying this T cell receptor (beta chain) has more than one count but fewer than ten. Its specificity is unknown. TCRdb re-derived calls from the 5' RACE reads in MiXCR, one entry per CDR3 protein. The sample has about 74,000 distinct CDR3 sequences, approximately 7% seen once. This sample was taken from a study of T cells after yellow fever vaccination. The CDR3 spans 13 residues. The germline CDR1 and CDR2 sequences are MNHEY and SMNVEV (reference sequence). V shed 6 bases, J shed 5 bases, and the junction held 5 bases outside the gene matches. Findings of the study overall: Contamination of FACS-sorted repertoires by abundant clonotypes from the bulk population could occur. Some clonotypes, a small share, were shared between CD4 and CD8 compartments.

Specimen: CD8+ T cells sorted from PBMCs, collected about 5 days after the first yellow fever vaccination. The sequence was collected from a man aged 18 to 30 who received the YFV17D yellow fever vaccine. The rearrangement uses TRBV27 and TRBJ2-7; 9 nucleotides align to TRBD1. The CDR3 region is CASRRQGVNEQYV. The CDR3 DNA follows: TGTGCCAGCAGAAGACAGGGGGTAAACGAGCAGTACGTC.